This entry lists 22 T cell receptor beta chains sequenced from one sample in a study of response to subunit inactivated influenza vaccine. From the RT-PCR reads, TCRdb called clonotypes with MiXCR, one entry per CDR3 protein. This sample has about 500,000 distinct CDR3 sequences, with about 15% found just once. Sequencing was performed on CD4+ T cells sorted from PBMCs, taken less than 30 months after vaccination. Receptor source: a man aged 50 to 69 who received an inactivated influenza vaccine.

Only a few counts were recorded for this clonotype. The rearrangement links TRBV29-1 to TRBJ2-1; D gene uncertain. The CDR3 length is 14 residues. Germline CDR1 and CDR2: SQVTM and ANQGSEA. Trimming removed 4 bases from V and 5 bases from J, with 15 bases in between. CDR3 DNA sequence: TGCAGCGTTGCCGCCTGGGCAACAAACAATGAGCAGTTCTTC. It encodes CSVAAWATNNEQFF.

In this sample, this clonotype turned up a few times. The CDR3 loop reads CASSLRVLRDEQYF. The CDR3 bases are TGTGCCAGCAGCCTCCGGGTTTTGCGGGACGAGCAGTACTTC. The rearrangement links TRBV11-2 to TRBJ2-7; D may be TRBD2 (5 bases). CDR3 length: 14 residues. Trimming shortened V by 5 bases and J by 5 bases, and 16 bases separated the two germline ends. Germline CDR1 reads SGHAT; CDR2 reads FQNNGV.

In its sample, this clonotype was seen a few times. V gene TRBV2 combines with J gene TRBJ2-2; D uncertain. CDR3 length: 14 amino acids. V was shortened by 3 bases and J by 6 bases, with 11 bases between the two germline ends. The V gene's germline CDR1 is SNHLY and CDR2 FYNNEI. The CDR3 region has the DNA TGTGCCAGCAGTGATGGAAGGGTGGCCGGGGAGCTGTTTTTT. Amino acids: CASSDGRVAGELFF. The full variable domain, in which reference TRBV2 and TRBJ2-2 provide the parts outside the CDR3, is EPEVTQTPSHQVTQMGQEVILRCVPISNHLYFYWYRQILGQKVEFLVSFYNNEISEKSEIFDDQFSVERPDGSNFTLKIRSTKLEDSAMYFCASSDGRVAGELFFGEGSRLTVL.

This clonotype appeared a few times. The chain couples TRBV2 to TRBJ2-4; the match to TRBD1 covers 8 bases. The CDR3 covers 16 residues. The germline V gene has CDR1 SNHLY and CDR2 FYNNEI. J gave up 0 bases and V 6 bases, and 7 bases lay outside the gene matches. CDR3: CASRTDRGLAKNIQYF. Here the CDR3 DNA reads TGTGCCAGCAGAACCGACAGGGGACTAGCCAAAAACATTCAGTACTTC.

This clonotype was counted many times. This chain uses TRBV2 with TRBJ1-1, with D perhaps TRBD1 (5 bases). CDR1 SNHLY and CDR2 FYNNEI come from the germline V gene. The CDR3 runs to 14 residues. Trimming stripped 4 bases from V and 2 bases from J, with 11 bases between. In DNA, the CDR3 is TGTGCCAGCAGTGTTACGCAGGGAAACACTGAAGCTTTCTTT. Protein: CASSVTQGNTEAFF. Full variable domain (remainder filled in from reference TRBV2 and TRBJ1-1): EPEVTQTPSHQVTQMGQEVILRCVPISNHLYFYWYRQILGQKVEFLVSFYNNEISEKSEIFDDQFSVERPDGSNFTLKIRSTKLEDSAMYFCASSVTQGNTEAFFGQGTRLTVV.

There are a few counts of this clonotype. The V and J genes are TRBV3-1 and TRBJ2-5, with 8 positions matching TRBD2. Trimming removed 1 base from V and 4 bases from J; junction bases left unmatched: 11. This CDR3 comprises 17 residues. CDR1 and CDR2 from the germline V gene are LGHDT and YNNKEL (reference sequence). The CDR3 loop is CASSQVSGGARGETQYF. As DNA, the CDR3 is TGTGCCAGCAGCCAAGTGTCCGGGGGGGCCCGGGGAGAGACCCAGTACTTC.

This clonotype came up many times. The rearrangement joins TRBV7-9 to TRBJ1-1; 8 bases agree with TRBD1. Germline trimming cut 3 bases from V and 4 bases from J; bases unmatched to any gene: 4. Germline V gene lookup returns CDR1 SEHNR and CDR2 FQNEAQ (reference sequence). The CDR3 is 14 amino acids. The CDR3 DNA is TGTGCCAGCAGCTTGGTAACAGGGGGCACTGAAGCTTTCTTT. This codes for CASSLVTGGTEAFF.

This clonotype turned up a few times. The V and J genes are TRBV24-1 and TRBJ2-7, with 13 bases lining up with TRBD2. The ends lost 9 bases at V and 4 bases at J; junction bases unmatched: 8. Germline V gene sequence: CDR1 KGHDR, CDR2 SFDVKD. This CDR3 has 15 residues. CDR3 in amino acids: CATSGGTSGEYEQYF. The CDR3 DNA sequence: TGTGCCACCTCGGGTGGGACTAGCGGGGAATACGAGCAGTACTTC.

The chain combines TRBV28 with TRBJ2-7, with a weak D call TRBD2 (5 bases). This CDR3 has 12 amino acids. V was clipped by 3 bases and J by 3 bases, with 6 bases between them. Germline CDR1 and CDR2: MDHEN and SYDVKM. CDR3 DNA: TGTGCCAGCAGTTTGAGGGACTACGAGCAGTACTTC. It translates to CASSLRDYEQYF.

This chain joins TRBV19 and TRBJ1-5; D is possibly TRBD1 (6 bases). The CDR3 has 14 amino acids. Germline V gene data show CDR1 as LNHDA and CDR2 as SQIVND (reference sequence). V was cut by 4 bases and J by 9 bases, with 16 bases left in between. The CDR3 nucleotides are TGTGCCAGTAGTACAACAGGGTCCCCATCGCCCCAGCATTTT. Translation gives CASSTTGSPSPQHF.

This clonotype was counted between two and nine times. The DNA for the CDR3 is TGCAGTGCTAGGAGGCAGGGGGTAGATATTTGGGGAGAGACCCAGTACTTC. This encodes CSARRQGVDIWGETQYF. This rearrangement joins TRBV20-1 to TRBJ2-5, with 7 positions matching TRBD1. V lost 3 bases, J lost 4 bases, and 17 bases stayed unmatched. Germline CDR1 is DFQATT and CDR2 is SNEGSKA (reference sequence). The CDR3 consists of 17 residues.

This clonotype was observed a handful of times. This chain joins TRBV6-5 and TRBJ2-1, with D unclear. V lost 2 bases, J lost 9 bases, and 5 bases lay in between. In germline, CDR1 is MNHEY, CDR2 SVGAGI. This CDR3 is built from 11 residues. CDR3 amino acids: CASSYRTEQFF. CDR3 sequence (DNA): TGTGCCAGCAGTTACAGGACTGAGCAGTTCTTC.

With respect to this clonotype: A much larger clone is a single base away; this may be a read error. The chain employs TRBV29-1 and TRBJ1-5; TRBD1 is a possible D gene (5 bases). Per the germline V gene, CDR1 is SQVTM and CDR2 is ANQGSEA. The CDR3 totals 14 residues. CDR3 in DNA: TGCAGCGTTACCTCCGGGGACGCCAATCAGCTCCAGCATTTT. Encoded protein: CSVTSGDANQLQHF.

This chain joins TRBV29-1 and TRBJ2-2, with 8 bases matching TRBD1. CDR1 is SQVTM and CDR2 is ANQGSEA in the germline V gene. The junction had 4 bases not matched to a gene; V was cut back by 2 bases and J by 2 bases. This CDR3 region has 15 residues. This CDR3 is CSVEPRGRNTGELFF. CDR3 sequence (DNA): TGCAGCGTTGAACCCAGGGGGCGTAACACCGGGGAGCTGTTTTTT.

The CDR3: CASSLFGQGYTF. CDR3 in DNA: TGTGCCAGCAGCTTATTTGGCCAGGGCTACACCTTC. The rearrangement uses TRBV11-2 and TRBJ1-2; D is unresolved. In germline, CDR1 is SGHAT, CDR2 FQNNGV. V was clipped by 2 bases and J by 8 bases, with 9 bases between them. This CDR3 has 12 residues.

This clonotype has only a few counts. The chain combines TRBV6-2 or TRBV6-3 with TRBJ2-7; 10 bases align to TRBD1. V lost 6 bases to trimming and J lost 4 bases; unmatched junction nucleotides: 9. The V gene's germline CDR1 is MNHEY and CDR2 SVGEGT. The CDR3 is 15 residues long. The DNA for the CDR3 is TGTGCCAGCAGAGGCCGGACAGGGGGTATTTACGAGCAGTACTTC. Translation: CASRGRTGGIYEQYF.

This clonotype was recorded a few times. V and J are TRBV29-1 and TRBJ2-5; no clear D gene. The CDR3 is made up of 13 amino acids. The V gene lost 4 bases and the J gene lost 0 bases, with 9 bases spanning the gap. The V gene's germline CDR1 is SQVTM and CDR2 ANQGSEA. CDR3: CSVASQYQETQYF. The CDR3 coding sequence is TGCAGCGTTGCTTCGCAGTACCAAGAGACCCAGTACTTC.

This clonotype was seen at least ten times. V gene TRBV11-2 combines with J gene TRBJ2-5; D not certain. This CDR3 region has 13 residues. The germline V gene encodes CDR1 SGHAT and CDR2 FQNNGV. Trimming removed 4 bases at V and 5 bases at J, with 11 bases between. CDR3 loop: CASSSGEKETQYF. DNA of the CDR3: TGTGCCAGCAGCTCCGGCGAAAAGGAGACCCAGTACTTC.

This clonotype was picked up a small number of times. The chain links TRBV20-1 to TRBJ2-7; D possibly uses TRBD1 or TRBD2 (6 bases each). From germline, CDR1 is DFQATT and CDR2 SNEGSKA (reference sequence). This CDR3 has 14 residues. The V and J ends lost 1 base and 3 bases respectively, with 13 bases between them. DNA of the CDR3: TGCAGTGCTAGAGTGTCGGGGGCCTTCTACGAGCAGTACTTC. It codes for CSARVSGAFYEQYF.

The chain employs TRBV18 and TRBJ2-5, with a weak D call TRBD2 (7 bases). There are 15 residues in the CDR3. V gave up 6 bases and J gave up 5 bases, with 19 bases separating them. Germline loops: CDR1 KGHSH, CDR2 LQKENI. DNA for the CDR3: TGTGCCAGCTCCCCTGGACTAGGGGGAACGGAGACCCAGTACTTC. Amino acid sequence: CASSPGLGGTETQYF.

The CDR3 protein is CASKWRAGGTEAFF. The DNA for the CDR3 is TGTGCCAGCAAATGGAGGGCAGGGGGCACTGAAGCTTTCTTT. The gene calls are TRBV28 and TRBJ1-1, with 7 bases matching TRBD1. The junction had 9 bases not matched to a gene; V was cut back by 7 bases and J by 4 bases. Germline CDR1 MDHEN, CDR2 SYDVKM. This CDR3 contains 14 residues.

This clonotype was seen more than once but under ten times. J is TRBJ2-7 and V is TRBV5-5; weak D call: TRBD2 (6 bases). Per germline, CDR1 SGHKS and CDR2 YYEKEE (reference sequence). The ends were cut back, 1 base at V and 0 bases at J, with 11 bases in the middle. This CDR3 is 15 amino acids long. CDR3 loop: CASSLMGGNSYEQYF. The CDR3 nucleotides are TGTGCCAGCAGCTTGATGGGCGGGAACTCCTACGAGCAGTACTTC.